The 5 T cell receptor beta chains given below trace back to one sample, sequenced in a study of cytomegalovirus exposure and HLA in healthy donors. Sequenced by immunoSEQ multiplex PCR; TCRdb stores in-frame clones only, minus some. The repertoire has about 140,000 clones, roughly four fifths of them found once; the top ten carry 1.4%. Sequencing was performed on PBMCs. These receptors were obtained from a woman in her 30s in good health and CMV-seronegative.

V gene TRBV2 combines with J gene TRBJ2-1; TRBD2 agrees at 8 bases. The CDR3 sequence is 15 residues long. The V segment lost 3 bases and the J segment 5 bases; nucleotides outside the gene matches: 6. Germline V CDR1 and CDR2: SNHLY, FYNNEI. In DNA, the CDR3 is TGTGCCAGCAGTGAGGCGGGGGGACTAAACAATGAGCAGTTCTTC. Residues: CASSEAGGLNNEQFF.

This sequence joins TRBV9 and TRBJ2-3, with 9 nucleotides matching TRBD2. The length of the CDR3 is 16 residues. The J segment lost 3 bases and the V segment lost 2 bases, leaving 7 bases of the junction unmatched. The germline CDR1 and CDR2 sequences are SGDLS and YYNGEE. The CDR3 region has the DNA TGTGCCAGCAGCGTTTCAGGCGGGGGGGCTACAGATACGCAGTATTTT. Translation gives CASSVSGGGATDTQYF. Combining the CDR3 with reference TRBV9 and TRBJ2-3 gives the whole variable domain DSGVTQTPKHLITATGQRVTLRCSPRSGDLSVYWYQQSLDQGLQFLIQYYNGEERAKGNILERFSAQQFPDLHSELNLSSLELGDSALYFCASSVSGGGATDTQYFGPGTRLTVL.

This clone has just one count. The DNA for the CDR3 is TGTGCCAGCAGCTGTCGGCAAGGACAGGGTTGGGTCTTTAACTATGGCTACACCTTC. Amino acids: CASSCRQGQGWVFNYGYTF. The chain combines TRBV11-3 with TRBJ1-2; 8 bases match TRBD1. V lost 4 bases, J lost 1 base, and 17 bases stayed unmatched. Germline CDR1 SGHNT, CDR2 YENEEA. The CDR3 has 19 amino acids.

The V call is TRBV6-6, the J call TRBJ2-7; 9 bases align to TRBD1. The V segment lost 3 bases and the J segment 2 bases; nucleotides outside the gene matches: 5. Germline CDR1 MNHNY, CDR2 SVGAGI (reference sequence). The CDR3 is 15 residues long. CDR3 DNA: TGTGCCAGCAGTTATGAACAGGGGGCGACCTACGAGCAGTACTTC. It translates to CASSYEQGATYEQYF.

This clone was detected once. V and J are TRBV11-2 and TRBJ2-5, with 7 bases identical to TRBD2. The CDR3 runs 17 residues. J lost 1 base, V lost 5 bases, and 13 bases had no gene match. Germline V lookup: CDR1 SGHAT, CDR2 FQNNGV. Here the CDR3 reads CASSLHGRGNLQETQYF. The CDR3, as DNA: TGTGCCAGCAGCCTCCATGGGCGGGGGAACCTCCAAGAGACCCAGTACTTC.